Listed below are T cell receptor beta chains from one sample, sequenced in a study of blood T cell repertoires in COVID-19. Method: immunoSEQ multiplex PCR; TCRdb's copy keeps in-frame clones and lacks some. This sample yields roughly 160,000 clones, of which around 84% are seen a single time; 1.1% belongs to the top ten. Sequenced sample: peripheral blood. The receptors derive from a middle-aged man with acute or convalescent COVID-19. Both conserved end residues are part of each CDR3. D genes are given only for firm matches. Part of the rows lack a size; the others show once, few, many or a class for expanded clones.

J gene	V gene	D gene	clone size	CDR3 DNA	CDR3 protein
TRBJ1-3	TRBV3-1/TRBV3-2	NA	NA	TGTGCCAGCAGCCCGAGTGCCGGAAACACCATATATTTT	CASSPSAGNTIYF
TRBJ1-3	TRBV28	NA	NA	TGTGCCAGCATCAAATCCACAGGGATTTCTGGAAACACCATATATTTT	CASIKSTGISGNTIYF
TRBJ2-7	TRBV15	NA	NA	TGTGCCACCAGCAGAGGGGAAGACAGTTCCTACGAGCAGTACTTC	CATSRGEDSSYEQYF
TRBJ1-1	TRBV5-6	NA	NA	TGTGCCAGCAGCTTGGCCGTGGGGCAGGAAGCTTTCTTT	CASSLAVGQEAFF
TRBJ2-7	TRBV5-1	NA	NA	TGCGCCAGCAGCTTGGGGCGGTTCTACGAGCAGTACTTC	CASSLGRFYEQYF
TRBJ2-7	TRBV19	NA	NA	TGTGCCAGTAGTCTTGGGGGCCCAAGCGACGAGCAGTACTTC	CASSLGGPSDEQYF
TRBJ1-6	TRBV6-2/TRBV6-3	TRBD1	NA	TGTGCCAGCAGTTTCCCGACAGGGTACTCACCCCTCCACTTT	CASSFPTGYSPLHF
TRBJ1-5	TRBV10-1	NA	NA	TGCGCCAGCAGTGGGGAAGGGGATAGCAATCAGCCCCAGCATTTT	CASSGEGDSNQPQHF
TRBJ1-3	TRBV7-9	TRBD1	NA	TGTGCCAGCAGCTTCGGACAGGGAGGAAACACCATATATTTT	CASSFGQGGNTIYF
TRBJ1-4	TRBV5-8	NA	NA	TGTGCCAGCAGCTTGCGGGGGTTGCGTGCAACTAATGAAAAACTGTTTTTT	CASSLRGLRATNEKLFF
TRBJ1-2	TRBV3-1/TRBV3-2	NA	NA	TGTGCCAGCAGCCAGGGGGCGCGCGGCTACACCTTC	CASSQGARGYTF
TRBJ1-2	TRBV2	TRBD1	once	TGTGCCAGCAGTGAAGGACAGGGAAACTATGGCTACACCTTC	CASSEGQGNYGYTF
TRBJ2-3	TRBV7-8	TRBD2	once	TGTGCCAGCAGCCCTCCGGGACTAGCGAGCACAGATACGCAGTATTTT	CASSPPGLASTDTQYF
TRBJ2-7	TRBV6-5	TRBD2	NA	TGTGCCTGCCGCGGGGGGGTAAACTCCTACGAGCAGTACTTC	CACRGGVNSYEQYF
TRBJ1-4	TRBV14	NA	NA	TGTGCCAGCAGCCAAAACAGGGTTGGTGAAAAACTGTTTTTT	CASSQNRVGEKLFF
TRBJ2-1	TRBV14	TRBD2	NA	TGTGCCAGCAGCCCATTAGCGGGGAAGAATAACAATGAGCAGTTCTTC	CASSPLAGKNNNEQFF
TRBJ2-5	TRBV29-1	TRBD2	NA	TGCAGCGTTGAGCGGGGGGGGCAAGAGACCCAGTACTTC	CSVERGGQETQYF
TRBJ2-1	TRBV5-4	TRBD2	NA	TGTGCCAGCAGCCGAAGCGGGGGCTCCTACAATGAGCAGTTCTTC	CASSRSGGSYNEQFF
TRBJ1-2	TRBV28	TRBD1	NA	TGTGCCAGCAGTTGGGCAGGGGGCGGATATGGCTACACCTTC	CASSWAGGGYGYTF
TRBJ2-2	TRBV6-4	TRBD2	NA	TGTGCCAGCAGTCGACTAGCGGGGGGGCCCGGAACCGGGGAGCTGTTTTTT	CASSRLAGGPGTGELFF
TRBJ2-1	TRBV24-1	TRBD2	NA	TGTGCCACCAGCCCTTCCGGGACTAGTAGAAATGAGCAGTTCTTC	CATSPSGTSRNEQFF